Listed below are T cell receptor beta chains from one sample, sequenced in a study of blood T cell repertoires in COVID-19. The protocol was immunoSEQ multiplex PCR, while the TCRdb copy is restricted to in-frame clones and leaves out a portion. Of about 140,000 clones in the sample, about 88% were seen once. Sequenced sample: peripheral blood. All receptors come from a human donor with COVID-19, enrolled during active disease. The donor label of this sample is uncertain. CDR3s include the opening cysteine and the closing phenylalanine or tryptophan. Clone size is shown for a subset of rows, as once, few, many or a class of expanded clone.

v_call clone_size cdr3_aa
TRBV4-1 . CASSQGGGASYEQYF
TRBV10-2 . CASSEGRLRPTMEQFF
TRBV19 . CASSLVEHTEAFF
TRBV24-1 . CATSVGQGGGYTF
TRBV24-1 . CATSDSRSGGETQYF
TRBV3-1/TRBV3-2 . CASSQVGTGGETQYF
TRBV11-2 . CASSEMRVRTYEQYF
TRBV21-1 . CASSKAGTSGGHTSYEQYF
TRBV4-1 few CASSQGSSGGGDTQYF
TRBV7-9 . CASSLVGQGPGELFF
TRBV18 . CASSPPRGQGDEQYF
TRBV28 . CASSSQMLEAFF
TRBV6-6 . CASSLDRGDEKLFF
TRBV2 . CASSPGTSAFTDTQYF
TRBV5-6 . CASSLVDRDGNTIYF
TRBV10-3 . CAISTGTVISNQPQHF
TRBV7-3 . CASSYPPLPNTQYF
TRBV5-6 . CASSWGGQPQHF
TRBV12-3/TRBV12-4 . CASSLVSYEQYF
TRBV4-1 . CASSPIKLGRRDGYTF
TRBV6-5 . CASSYSGPGPSYEQYF
TRBV6-2/TRBV6-3 once CASSLIRPYRGEDEQYF
TRBV3-1/TRBV3-2 . CASSKDALAGGPGANVLTF
TRBV2 . CASSQQGSSYEQYF
TRBV29-1 . CSVSTTGSGTEAFF
TRBV2 few CASSESPEGVQYF
TRBV7-2 . CASSPLGQPQETQYF
TRBV27 few CASSWAGGNSPLHF
TRBV28 . CASTGNYGYTF
TRBV4-1 . CASSDTSGPDTQYF